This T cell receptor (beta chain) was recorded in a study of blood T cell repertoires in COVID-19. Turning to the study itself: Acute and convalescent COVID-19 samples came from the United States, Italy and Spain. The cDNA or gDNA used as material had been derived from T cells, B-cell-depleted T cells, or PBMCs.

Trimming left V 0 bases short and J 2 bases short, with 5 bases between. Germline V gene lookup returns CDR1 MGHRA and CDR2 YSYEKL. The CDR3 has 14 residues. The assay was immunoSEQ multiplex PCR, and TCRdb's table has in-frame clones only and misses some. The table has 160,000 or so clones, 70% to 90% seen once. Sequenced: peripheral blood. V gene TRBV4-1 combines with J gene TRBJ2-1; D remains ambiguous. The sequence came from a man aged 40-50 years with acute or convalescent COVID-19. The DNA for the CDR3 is TGCGCCAGCAGCCAAGATCTACCCTACAATGAGCAGTTCTTC. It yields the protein CASSQDLPYNEQFF.